A single sample is the source of the 15 T cell receptor beta chains below, sequenced in a study of shared T cell receptors in the human thymus. TCRdb keeps only in-frame clones here, not all; method: immunoSEQ multiplex PCR. The sample yields under 850,000 clones, roughly 90% seen once. This sample also appeared in a second study, on human thymus T cells.

Sample: thymocytes. All receptors derive from a boy in the first two years of life with a congenital heart defect.

This clone was detected only once. The chain uses TRBV30 and TRBJ2-2, with TRBD1 as a possible D gene (5 bases). The CDR3 contains 12 residues. Between the trimmed V and J ends, which lost 5 bases and 5 bases, there was a span of 9 bases. Germline V gene sequence: CDR1 GTSNPN, CDR2 SVGIG (reference sequence). CDR3 loop: CAWLRETGELFF. The CDR3 nucleotides are TGTGCCTGGCTCAGGGAAACCGGGGAGCTGTTTTTT.

This clone appeared a single time. The chain recombines TRBV15 with TRBJ1-1; D perhaps matches TRBD1 (5 bases). Germline CDR1 reads LNHNV; CDR2 reads YYDKDF (reference sequence). Trimming stripped 2 bases from V and 2 bases from J, with 15 bases between. The CDR3 covers 16 residues. For the CDR3, the DNA is TGTGCCACCAGCAGACCCTTAGGGGCAGTCAACACTGAAGCTTTCTTT. Its protein is CATSRPLGAVNTEAFF.

J is TRBJ1-1 and V is TRBV28; D is perhaps TRBD1 (6 bases). This CDR3 contains 16 residues. V gave up 9 bases and J gave up 0 bases, with 20 bases separating them. CDR1 and CDR2 (germline): MDHEN, SYDVKM. The CDR3 loop reads CASNSRGLFMNTEAFF. The CDR3 bases are TGTGCCAGTAACTCCAGGGGTCTCTTCATGAACACTGAAGCTTTCTTT.

J is TRBJ2-7 and V is TRBV11-3, with D perhaps TRBD1 (5 bases). Looked up from germline, CDR1 is SGHNT and CDR2 is YENEEA. Trimming took off 5 bases at V and 0 bases at J, with 14 bases between the two ends. The CDR3 runs to 15 residues. The CDR3 DNA reads as TGTGCCAGCAGCAAAACTCCTCAGGGCTCCTACGAGCAGTACTTC. Translating gives CASSKTPQGSYEQYF.

This chain links TRBV11-2 with TRBJ2-2, with a possible D match to TRBD1 (5 bases). Germline assignment: CDR1 SGHAT and CDR2 FQNNGV. This CDR3 has 16 residues. V was pared by 2 bases and J by 3 bases, with 13 bases between. CDR3 protein: CASSLPGREDTGELFF. CDR3 nucleotide sequence: TGTGCCAGCAGCTTACCGGGCAGGGAAGACACCGGGGAGCTGTTTTTT.

The chain links TRBV19 to TRBJ2-7, with TRBD1 matching over 8 bases. Per germline, CDR1 LNHDA and CDR2 SQIVND (reference sequence). The CDR3 consists of 15 residues. J lost 4 bases, V lost 3 bases, and 8 bases had no gene match. CDR3 loop: CASSIETGGLYEQYF. Written as DNA, the CDR3 is TGTGCCAGTAGTATCGAAACAGGGGGTCTTTACGAGCAGTACTTC.

The V and J genes are TRBV4-1 and TRBJ2-1, with 10 nucleotides matching TRBD2. Unmatched junction bases numbered 12, after V lost 3 bases and J lost 7 bases. CDR3 length: 17 amino acids. Germline V CDR1 and CDR2: MGHRA, YSYEKL. The CDR3 reads CASSHRLRLAGENEQFF. CDR3 bases: TGCGCCAGCAGCCACCGTCTGCGGCTAGCGGGAGAAAATGAGCAGTTCTTC.

The count of this clone is one. This chain connects TRBV6-6 to TRBJ2-1; D might be TRBD2 (6 bases). The CDR3 sequence is 14 residues long. The V end was cut by 1 base, the J end by 5 bases, with 9 bases between. CDR1 is MNHNY and CDR2 is SVGAGI in the germline V gene (reference sequence). As DNA, the CDR3 is TGTGCCAGCAGTTACTTAGCGGAGGACAATGAGCAGTTCTTC. Protein: CASSYLAEDNEQFF.

The chain recombines TRBV29-1 with TRBJ2-1, with TRBD2 as a possible D gene (7 bases). Germline CDR1 is SQVTM and CDR2 is ANQGSEA. The CDR3 totals 16 residues. Trimming removed 0 bases at V and 5 bases at J, with 17 bases between. The CDR3: CSVEDNWGGLNNEQFF. DNA for the CDR3: TGCAGCGTTGAAGATAATTGGGGGGGGCTCAACAATGAGCAGTTCTTC.

J is TRBJ1-5 and V is TRBV4-1; D unresolved. CDR3 length: 15 residues. The germline CDR1 and CDR2 sequences are MGHRA and YSYEKL. V was shortened by 1 base and J by 0 bases, with 7 bases between the two germline ends. CDR3 in DNA: TGCGCCAGCAGCCAAGCCGGGGATAGCAATCAGCCCCAGCATTTT. Residues: CASSQAGDSNQPQHF.

The chain employs TRBV11-1 and TRBJ1-2; 10 positions agree with TRBD1. There are 18 residues in the CDR3. V lost 5 bases, J lost 2 bases, and 14 bases stayed unmatched. Per the germline V gene, CDR1 is SGHAT and CDR2 is FQDESV (reference sequence). Here the CDR3 DNA reads TGTGCCAGCAGCGCGGGAGGACAGGGGGTGACCCAGAACTATGGCTACACCTTC. Its protein is CASSAGGQGVTQNYGYTF.

This clone was detected only once. This rearrangement joins TRBV7-8 to TRBJ2-3; TRBD2 agrees at 9 bases. Germline loops: CDR1 SGHVS, CDR2 FQNEAQ. The V gene end was trimmed by 2 bases and the J gene end by 0 bases; junction bases not matched to a gene: 0. The CDR3 runs 15 residues. CDR3 sequence reads: CASSLTSGSTDTQYF. The DNA for the CDR3 is TGTGCCAGCAGCTTAACTAGCGGGAGCACAGATACGCAGTATTTT.

The chain couples TRBV28 to TRBJ2-7; 8 positions match TRBD1. The CDR3 has 14 amino acids. Germline CDR1 is MDHEN and CDR2 is SYDVKM. Trimming at V came to 6 bases and at J to 5 bases, leaving 9 bases not matched to a gene. The CDR3 DNA is TGTGCCAGCAGAGAAACCCAGGGGGCCGACGAGCAGTACTTC. It yields the protein CASRETQGADEQYF.

This clone is a singleton in its sample. The V and J genes are TRBV4-1 and TRBJ1-2, with a weak D call TRBD1 (5 bases). Trimming removed 0 bases at V and 4 bases at J, with 12 bases between. Looked up from germline, CDR1 is MGHRA and CDR2 is YSYEKL. The CDR3 has 15 residues. This chain's CDR3 is CASSQEGRVGYGYTF. CDR3 sequence (DNA): TGCGCCAGCAGCCAAGAGGGCAGGGTCGGCTATGGCTACACCTTC.

The rearrangement joins TRBV29-1 to TRBJ2-7, with a weak D call TRBD1 (6 bases). Germline V gene sequence: CDR1 SQVTM, CDR2 ANQGSEA. The CDR3 contains 16 residues. V was trimmed by 1 base and J by 2 bases, leaving 18 bases between them. The CDR3 protein is CSVEVRSTQGPYEQYF. CDR3 coding DNA: TGCAGCGTTGAAGTTAGGTCGACACAGGGCCCCTACGAGCAGTACTTC.